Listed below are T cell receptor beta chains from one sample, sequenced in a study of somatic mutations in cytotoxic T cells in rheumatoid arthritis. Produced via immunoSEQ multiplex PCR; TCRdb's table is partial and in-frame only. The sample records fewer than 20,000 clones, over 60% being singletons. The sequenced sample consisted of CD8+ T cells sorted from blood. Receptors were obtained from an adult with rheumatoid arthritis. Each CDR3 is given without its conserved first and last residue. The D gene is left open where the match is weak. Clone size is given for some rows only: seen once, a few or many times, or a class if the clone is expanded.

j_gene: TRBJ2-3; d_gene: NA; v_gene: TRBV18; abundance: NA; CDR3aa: ASSPSRDDTQY
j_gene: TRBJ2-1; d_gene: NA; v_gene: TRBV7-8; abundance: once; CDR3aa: ASSLGGEQF
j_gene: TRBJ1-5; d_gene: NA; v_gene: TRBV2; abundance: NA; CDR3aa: ASRKGGGQNQPQH
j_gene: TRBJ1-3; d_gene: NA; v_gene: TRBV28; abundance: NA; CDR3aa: ASRVISSGNTIY
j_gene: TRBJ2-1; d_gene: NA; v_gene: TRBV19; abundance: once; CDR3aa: ASIHPGVQVLF
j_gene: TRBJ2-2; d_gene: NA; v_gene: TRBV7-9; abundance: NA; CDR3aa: ASIVDTGELF
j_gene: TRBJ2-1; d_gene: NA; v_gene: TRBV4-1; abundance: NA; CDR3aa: ASSQHPGSNEQF
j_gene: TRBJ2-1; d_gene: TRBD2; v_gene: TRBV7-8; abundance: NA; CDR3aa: ASSSGGPTYNEQF
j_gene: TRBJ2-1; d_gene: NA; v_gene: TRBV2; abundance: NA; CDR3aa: ASHDPQEQF
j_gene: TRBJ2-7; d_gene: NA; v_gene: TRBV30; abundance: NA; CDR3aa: AWSVTWSSYEQY
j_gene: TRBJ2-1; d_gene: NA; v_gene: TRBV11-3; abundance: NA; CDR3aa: ASSLDLLDEQF
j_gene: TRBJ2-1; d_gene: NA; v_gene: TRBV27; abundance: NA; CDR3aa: ASSFNINNEQF
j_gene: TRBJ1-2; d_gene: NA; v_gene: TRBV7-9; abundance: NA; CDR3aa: ASSSPPSRRANYGYT
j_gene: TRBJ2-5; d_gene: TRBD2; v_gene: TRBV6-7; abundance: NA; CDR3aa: ASSPGLAGVETQY
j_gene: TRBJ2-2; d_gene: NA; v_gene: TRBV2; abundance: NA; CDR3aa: ASSVAIRATPEELF
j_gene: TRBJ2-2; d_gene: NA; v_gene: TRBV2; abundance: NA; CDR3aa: ASSRRVPGTGELF
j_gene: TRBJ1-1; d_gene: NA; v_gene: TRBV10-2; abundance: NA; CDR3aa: ASSESAGKGTEAF
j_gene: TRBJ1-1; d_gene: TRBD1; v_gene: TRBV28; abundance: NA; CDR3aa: ASSFRERQGLTEAF
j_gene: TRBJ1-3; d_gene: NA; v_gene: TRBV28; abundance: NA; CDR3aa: ASGDYTIY
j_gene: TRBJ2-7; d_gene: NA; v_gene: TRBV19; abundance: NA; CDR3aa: ASSASPYEQY
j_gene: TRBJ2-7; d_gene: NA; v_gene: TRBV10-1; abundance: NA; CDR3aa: ASSESLLYEQY
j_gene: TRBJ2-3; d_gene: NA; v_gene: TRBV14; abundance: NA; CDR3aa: ASSQDLGGRDTQY